This T cell receptor (beta chain) was identified in a study of OX40 agonist ivuxolimab in advanced cancers. The repertoire was sequenced with immunoSEQ multiplex PCR; TCRdb's copy has only in-frame clones and lacks some. The table lists 58,000 or so clones, around 83% of them singletons. With regard to this clone: No antigen is known for it.

Study-wide points: On average, CD8+ T cells had more expanded clones than CD4+.

Material: CD4+ or CD8+ T cells sorted from blood, obtained in a trial of the OX40 agonist ivuxolimab. The TCR sequence derives from an adult with an advanced solid tumor such as melanoma, head and neck, liver or kidney cancer.

CDR3 sequence reads: CSERTEETQYF. CDR3 nucleotides: TGCAGTGAAAGGACAGAAGAGACCCAGTACTTC. The chain combines TRBV20-1 with TRBJ2-5; maybe TRBD1 (6 bases). Germline CDR1 DFQATT, CDR2 SNEGSKA (reference sequence). This CDR3 has 11 residues. Trimming stripped 7 bases from V and 3 bases from J, with 9 bases between.